The rows below give T cell receptor beta chains drawn from one sample of a study of cytomegalovirus exposure and HLA in healthy donors. Here immunoSEQ multiplex PCR was the method, and the copy in TCRdb shows in-frame clones only, minus some. Among 35,000 to 40,000 clones listed, 80% to 95% were seen once. The sample comprised PBMCs. Every receptor here comes from a man between 18 and 29 years old in good health and CMV-seronegative. CDR3s include the opening cysteine and the closing phenylalanine or tryptophan.

V gene | CDR3 protein
TRBV6-5 | CASSGRGQNYGYTF
TRBV4-1 | CASSQGAGGPPDEQYF
TRBV9 | CASSSFSTGSYGYTF
TRBV5-1 | CASSLGTKGDEQYF
TRBV7-2 | CASSLNRVNTIYF
TRBV20-1 | CSARIHRGYTF
TRBV6-1 | CASSERPYAETQYF
TRBV6-1 | CASTWTSAYNNEQFF
TRBV10-2 | CASSEGTGRAEKLFF
TRBV2 | CASRHSGLLDTEAFF
TRBV27 | CASSPSPDRQNYGYTF
TRBV9 | CASSARSGLTF
TRBV18 | CASSSTRLAGGGELFF
TRBV27 | CASSGGPFSYEQYF
TRBV19 | CASTSRDREETQYF
TRBV12-5 | CASGLSTGTEAFF
TRBV5-8 | CASRRERTLSYEQYF
TRBV21-1 | CASSKGDRGRTEAFF
TRBV5-4 | CASSTGGAQNTEAFF
TRBV6-1 | CASSPRTGANYGYTF
TRBV7-9 | CASSPDRGYPPQHF
TRBV19 | CASQDYNQPQHF
TRBV5-1 | CASRQLALSNEQFF
TRBV18 | CASSSPGQGAKPQHF
TRBV19 | CASSRLAGSSGANVLTF
TRBV7-2 | CASSFGFPNTEAFF
TRBV4-2 | CASSHGQGGETQYF
TRBV6-4 | CASSEPTGSGHSPLHF
TRBV5-1 | CASSSSSGISYEQYF
TRBV27 | CASSYLGGRPGELFF
TRBV2 | CASSYRGNQNEQFF
TRBV7-8 | CASSLVGGKGQPQHF
TRBV6-5 | CASSYSGGQYDTQYF
TRBV5-1 | CASSPYRANSYEQYF
TRBV19 | CASTPGRQGALEQYF
TRBV28 | CASSSPGEDREKLFF
TRBV19 | CASSPDGTRNTEAFF
TRBV27 | CASRSTGTGRDNEQFF
TRBV18 | CASSPGTGFYEQYF
TRBV5-1 | CASSLGASSVRSEQYF
TRBV6-5 | CASATRGLSEQYF
TRBV2 | CASSVIEGGGEQYF
TRBV9 | CASSPRTGQYEQYF
TRBV9 | CASSSDRGAYYGYTF
TRBV2 | CATPTTDRAYNEQFF
TRBV5-1 | CASSLGEGVMAEAFF
TRBV30 | CAWRGTPYAGELFF
TRBV19 | CASRDRGISLHF
TRBV6-6 | CASSLRGTEAFF
TRBV4-2 | CASSQGENSYEQYF
TRBV30 | CAWRLDCLLSGNTIYF
TRBV18 | CASSPPTAISYEQYF
TRBV27 | CASSPGGFQPQHF